One sample yielded the 29 T cell receptor beta chains listed below, sequenced in a study of monozygotic twins with cystic fibrosis. Libraries were prepared by immunoSEQ multiplex PCR; TCRdb keeps only in-frame clonotypes and omits some of them. The sample holds some 26,000 clones; less than 95% are singletons and the top ten take roughly 0.3%. Sequencing was carried out using blood. Source of these receptors: a girl aged 2 to 9 with cystic fibrosis.

The chain uses TRBV5-1 and TRBJ2-3; TRBD1 matches at 9 bases. CDR3 length equals 14 residues. V lost 3 bases to trimming and J lost 3 bases; unmatched junction nucleotides: 2. Germline V gives CDR1 SGHRS, CDR2 YFSETQ. The CDR3 is CASSYDRGTDTQYF. The CDR3 DNA is TGCGCCAGCAGCTACGACAGGGGGACAGATACGCAGTATTTT.

This sequence joins TRBV2 and TRBJ2-5; TRBD1 might be the D (6 bases). The CDR3 runs 15 residues. Trimming cost V 1 base and J 1 base, with 10 bases left between them. CDR1 SNHLY and CDR2 FYNNEI come from the germline V gene. The CDR3 sequence is CASSEGTVIQETQYF. For the CDR3, the DNA is TGTGCCAGCAGTGAAGGGACAGTCATCCAAGAGACCCAGTACTTC.

This clone was seen only once. V usage is TRBV7-9 and J usage is TRBJ2-7; D is uncertain. Trimming took 5 bases from V and 4 from J, leaving 9 bases between them. Germline V gene lookup returns CDR1 SEHNR and CDR2 FQNEAQ (reference sequence). This CDR3 comprises 12 residues. The CDR3 loop reads CASSIGNYEQYF. CDR3 DNA sequence: TGTGCCAGCAGCATAGGGAATTACGAGCAGTACTTC.

The chain joins TRBV30 to TRBJ1-2, with D possibly TRBD1 on 5 matching bases. Germline-derived CDR1 and CDR2 are GTSNPN and SVGIG (reference sequence). CDR3 length: 13 residues. V lost 5 bases, J lost 2 bases, and 12 bases lay in between. CDR3 amino acids: CAWDSGTNYGYTF. CDR3 DNA: TGTGCCTGGGACTCCGGGACCAACTATGGCTACACCTTC.

This chain links TRBV29-1 with TRBJ1-3; TRBD1 matches at 10 bases. Germline V gene data show CDR1 as SQVTM and CDR2 as ANQGSEA. The V and J ends lost 6 bases and 8 bases, in that order; junction bases with no gene match: 4. CDR3 size: 12 residues. The CDR3: CSVMTGGDTIYF. For the CDR3, the DNA is TGCAGCGTAATGACAGGGGGCGACACCATATATTTT.

This chain uses TRBV7-2 with TRBJ2-3; unclear D gene. The CDR3 is 12 residues long. Germline V gene sequence: CDR1 SGHTA, CDR2 FQGNSA. V was clipped by 1 base and J by 8 bases, with 7 bases between them. CDR3 loop: CASSLGHGTQYF. The CDR3 nucleotides are TGTGCCAGCAGCTTAGGACATGGTACGCAGTATTTT.

The chain joins TRBV6-5 to TRBJ1-1; D uncertain. Looked up from germline, CDR1 is MNHEY and CDR2 is SVGAGI. Trimming shortened V by 6 bases and J by 7 bases, and 9 bases separated the two germline ends. This CDR3 contains 11 residues. The CDR3 nucleotides read TGTGCCAGCAGGGGAAGAGTTGAAGCTTTCTTT. Protein: CASRGRVEAFF.

The CDR3 DNA follows: TGTGCCAGCAGCTTAGTGGGGACTACCTACAATGAGCAGTTCTTC. It codes for CASSLVGTTYNEQFF. The chain combines TRBV7-2 with TRBJ2-1, with 7 bases identical to TRBD2. Germline CDR1 is SGHTA and CDR2 is FQGNSA. The CDR3 totals 15 residues. The V and J ends lost 1 base and 2 bases, in that order; junction bases with no gene match: 2.

This chain connects TRBV9 to TRBJ2-3; D possibly corresponds to TRBD2 (6 bases). CDR3 size: 13 residues. Trimming stripped 7 bases from V and 0 bases from J, with 9 bases between. CDR1 and CDR2 (germline): SGDLS, YYNGEE. As DNA, the CDR3 is TGTGCCAGCGGCGGGGCCAGCACAGATACGCAGTATTTT. Translation: CASGGASTDTQYF. Full variable domain (rest looked up from reference TRBV9 and TRBJ2-3): DSGVTQTPKHLITATGQRVTLRCSPRSGDLSVYWYQQSLDQGLQFLIQYYNGEERAKGNILERFSAQQFPDLHSELNLSSLELGDSALYFCASGGASTDTQYFGPGTRLTVL.

The rearrangement links TRBV7-9 to TRBJ2-7; possibly TRBD1 for D (5 bases). Trimming stripped 2 bases from V and 4 bases from J, with 6 bases between. This CDR3 is built from 12 residues. Germline V gene data show CDR1 as SEHNR and CDR2 as FQNEAQ (reference sequence). In DNA, the CDR3 is TGTGCCAGCAGCTTAAGGGGTTACGAGCAGTACTTC. Translated, it gives CASSLRGYEQYF.

In nucleotides, the CDR3 is TGTGCCAGCAGCAAAGAGACGGACGGCCTAGGGTTCTTT. Its translation: CASSKETDGLGFF. The chain is built from TRBV21-1 and TRBJ1-1. TRBV21-1 is shown as a pseudogene. The CDR3 loop spans 13 amino acids.

The chain couples TRBV30 to TRBJ1-1; D call uncertain. In germline, CDR1 is GTSNPN, CDR2 SVGIG (reference sequence). The V and J ends lost 2 bases and 1 base respectively, with 5 bases between them. CDR3 length: 12 residues. The CDR3 protein is CAWSPANTEAFF. For the CDR3, the DNA is TGTGCCTGGAGTCCAGCGAACACTGAAGCTTTCTTT.

J is TRBJ2-7 and V is TRBV10-3; TRBD1 matches 9 bases. The germline CDR1 and CDR2 sequences are ENHRY and SYGVKD. The CDR3 has 13 residues. V was clipped by 6 bases and J by 3 bases; unmatched bases: 3. The CDR3 DNA is TGTGCCATCAGAGCGGGACAGGGCTACGAGCAGTACTTC. Translated: CAIRAGQGYEQYF.

The chain uses TRBV9 and TRBJ2-2; D possibly corresponds to TRBD1 (5 bases). This CDR3 has 15 amino acids. Trimming pared 3 bases from V and 0 bases from J, leaving 9 bases between. In germline, CDR1 is SGDLS, CDR2 YYNGEE. CDR3: CASSADSANTGELFF. CDR3 coding DNA: TGTGCCAGCAGCGCCGACAGCGCGAACACCGGGGAGCTGTTTTTT.

The chain links TRBV28 to TRBJ2-7; 8 nucleotides line up with TRBD1. Trimming cost V 8 bases and J 2 bases; bases outside gene matches: 5. The CDR3 contains 13 residues. The V gene's germline CDR1 is MDHEN and CDR2 SYDVKM. As DNA, the CDR3 is TGTGCCAGCTGGGACAGGTCCACCTACGAGCAGTACTTC. It is translated as CASWDRSTYEQYF.

V is TRBV2 and J is TRBJ1-2; 10 nucleotides match TRBD1. The V gene's germline CDR1 is SNHLY and CDR2 FYNNEI. The CDR3 runs 15 residues. Trimming removed 4 bases from V and 7 bases from J; junction bases left unmatched: 9. The CDR3 region has the DNA TGTGCCAGCAGTGCTGAGACAGGGGGCGCGGGTGGCTACACCTTC. Amino acid sequence: CASSAETGGAGGYTF. Supplemented by reference TRBV2 and TRBJ1-2, the full variable domain reads EPEVTQTPSHQVTQMGQEVILRCVPISNHLYFYWYRQILGQKVEFLVSFYNNEISEKSEIFDDQFSVERPDGSNFTLKIRSTKLEDSAMYFCASSAETGGAGGYTFGSGTRLTVV.

The rearrangement links TRBV4-3 to TRBJ1-1; no reliable D call. The CDR3 is 16 amino acids. V gave up 0 bases and J gave up 0 bases, with 11 bases separating them. Germline V gene sequence: CDR1 LGHNA, CDR2 YSLEER. In DNA form, the CDR3 reads TGCGCCAGCAGCCAAGATACAAGTCCGTTGAACACTGAAGCTTTCTTT. This gives the protein CASSQDTSPLNTEAFF.

CDR3 region: CASSPGKNYEQYF. CDR3 coding DNA: TGTGCCAGCAGCCCCGGGAAAAACTACGAGCAGTACTTC. This chain joins TRBV7-8 and TRBJ2-7, with a weak D call TRBD2 (5 bases). The V end lost 5 bases, the J end lost 3 bases, and 11 bases lay between the germline ends. Germline assignment: CDR1 SGHVS and CDR2 FQNEAQ. This CDR3 comprises 13 residues.

This rearrangement joins TRBV2 to TRBJ2-1; D is unclear. Trimming took off 3 bases at V and 2 bases at J, with 8 bases between the two ends. The CDR3 length is 14 residues. Germline assignment: CDR1 SNHLY and CDR2 FYNNEI. The CDR3 sequence: CASSDKETYNEQFF. For the CDR3, the DNA is TGTGCCAGCAGTGACAAGGAAACCTACAATGAGCAGTTCTTC.

This sequence joins TRBV19 and TRBJ1-2; D might be TRBD1 (5 bases). Per germline, CDR1 LNHDA and CDR2 SQIVND (reference sequence). V shed 7 bases and J shed 4 bases, with 22 bases lying between them. The CDR3 extends over 16 amino acids. As DNA, the CDR3 is TGTGCCAGTATCCCTCCGGACAAACTCCCGGGCTATGGCTACACCTTC. Protein: CASIPPDKLPGYGYTF.

This sequence joins TRBV5-1 and TRBJ2-3, with a possible D match to TRBD2 (5 bases). Germline CDR1 and CDR2: SGHRS and YFSETQ. Trimming left V 4 bases short and J 1 base short, with 16 bases between. This CDR3 comprises 16 residues. The CDR3: CASSQPLEGGTDTQYF. The CDR3 bases are TGCGCCAGCAGCCAGCCACTCGAGGGTGGCACAGATACGCAGTATTTT.

The chain combines TRBV2 with TRBJ1-2; a weak D match, TRBD1 (5 bases). From germline, CDR1 is SNHLY and CDR2 FYNNEI. V was clipped by 10 bases and J by 0 bases, with 15 bases between them. CDR3 length: 14 residues. The CDR3 bases are TGTGCCATCCAGGGCGGCAGCTCTAACTATGGCTACACCTTC. Protein: CAIQGGSSNYGYTF.

The chain joins TRBV18 to TRBJ1-3; TRBD1 might be the D (6 bases). V lost 3 bases and J lost 0, with 15 bases in between. The germline CDR1 and CDR2 sequences are KGHSH and LQKENI. The CDR3 is 17 amino acids. CDR3 protein: CASSPRTDSRSGNTIYF. The CDR3 region has the DNA TGTGCCAGCTCACCGAGGACAGATTCTCGCTCTGGAAACACCATATATTTT.

The J gene is TRBJ1-2, the V gene TRBV18; 9 positions match TRBD1. The germline CDR1 and CDR2 sequences are KGHSH and LQKENI. The CDR3 sequence is 18 residues long. Trimming cost V 1 base and J 4 bases; bases outside gene matches: 13. The CDR3 DNA is TGTGCCAGCTCACCACTCATGCCGGGACAGGGACGTCCCTATGGCTACACCTTC. Its protein product is CASSPLMPGQGRPYGYTF.

The CDR3 loop reads CASSSRGPTNEQYF. The CDR3 DNA reads TGTGCCAGTAGTTCGCGGGGCCCTACGAACGAGCAGTACTTC. The chain couples TRBV19 to TRBJ2-7; D is possibly TRBD2 (6 bases). Trimming pared 5 bases from V and 5 bases from J, leaving 16 bases between. There are 14 residues in the CDR3. Germline V CDR1 and CDR2: LNHDA, SQIVND (reference sequence).

This chain joins TRBV6-5 and TRBJ1-2; no definite D call. V lost 0 bases to trimming and J lost 2 bases, with 13 bases between them. Germline lookup yields CDR1 MNHEY and CDR2 SVGAGI. CDR3 length: 16 residues. The CDR3 nucleotides are TGTGCCAGCAGTTACTCGATTCCTGGGTTAAACTATGGCTACACCTTC. Translation: CASSYSIPGLNYGYTF.

The chain couples TRBV5-8 to TRBJ1-6; 7 nucleotides match TRBD1. Trimming at V came to 0 bases and at J to 4 bases, leaving 4 bases not matched to a gene. CDR1 is SGHTS, CDR2 YDEGEE, per germline. The length of the CDR3 is 16 residues. DNA of the CDR3: TGTGCCAGCAGCTTGGAAAAGGACAGGTATAATTCACCCCTCCACTTT. This translates into CASSLEKDRYNSPLHF.

DNA for the CDR3: TGTGCCAGCACTGACAGGGGGCCCACTGAAGCTTTCTTT. Protein product: CASTDRGPTEAFF. J is TRBJ1-1 and V is TRBV2, with 10 bases matching TRBD1. This CDR3 has 13 amino acids. Germline V gene data show CDR1 as SNHLY and CDR2 as FYNNEI. The V gene end was trimmed by 7 bases and the J gene end by 4 bases; junction bases not matched to a gene: 3.

The chain has TRBV13 and TRBJ2-1; either TRBD1 or TRBD2 may supply D (5 bases each). V was shortened by 7 bases and J by 0 bases, with 16 bases between the two germline ends. The V gene's germline CDR1 is PRHDT and CDR2 FYEKMQ (reference sequence). The CDR3 covers 16 residues. CDR3: CASTRLGPNSYNEQFF. Here the CDR3 DNA reads TGTGCCAGCACCCGGTTGGGACCAAACTCCTACAATGAGCAGTTCTTC.